A selection of T cell receptor beta chains follows, all from one sample in a study of blood T cells in healthy people across ages. A single record per CDR3 protein comes from TCRdb applying MiXCR to the 5' RACE reads. This sample yields more than 1.4 million distinct CDR3 sequences, of which approximately 38% are seen a single time; around 8% belongs to the top ten. Sample: blood. The source of these receptors is a woman aged 18-29 years in good health. Each CDR3 is given with its conserved first and last residue. Fields, in order: V gene, D gene, CDR3 length, J gene, CDR3 protein. A D gene is named only where the DNA matches it firmly.

TRBV19	-	15	TRBJ1-4	CASSKRDATNEKLFF
TRBV4-2	TRBD2	17	TRBJ2-5	CASSQGGLAGEGETQYF
TRBV7-8	TRBD2	18	TRBJ2-7	CASSLGPLASGRVHEQYF
TRBV4-1	TRBD2	11	TRBJ2-7	CTSGDGYEQYF
TRBV4-1	-	16	TRBJ1-1	CASSQVSGKWNTEAFF
TRBV20-1	-	14	TRBJ2-7	CSAGAGLTYVEQYF
TRBV5-1	-	13	TRBJ2-3	CASSLGNSDTQYF
TRBV30	-	14	TRBJ2-5	CAWSVSGYQGTQYF
TRBV5-1	TRBD2	16	TRBJ2-3	CASSLISGSETDTQYF
TRBV10-3	-	16	TRBJ2-5	CAISESTGAVGETQYF
TRBV20-1	TRBD2	16	TRBJ2-1	CSAGGAGTDSYNEQFF
TRBV7-9	-	13	TRBJ2-1	CASSFRQNNEQFF
TRBV20-1	-	11	TRBJ1-3	CSGSSGKTIYF
TRBV4-1	TRBD2	16	TRBJ2-1	CASSPKVLAGGRKQFF
TRBV14	-	15	TRBJ1-2	CASSQVAQGTYGYTF
TRBV20-1	TRBD2	14	TRBJ2-5	CSARGASGSETQYF
TRBV9	-	13	TRBJ2-3	CASSPPDTDTQYF
TRBV6-1	-	15	TRBJ2-1	CASTADVGSYNEQFF
TRBV18	TRBD2	17	TRBJ2-3	CASSRVAGRSEADTQYF
TRBV7-6	-	14	TRBJ2-5	CASSLIDGKETQYF
TRBV10-3	TRBD2	18	TRBJ2-1	CAISRELAGARSYNQQFF
TRBV9	-	13	TRBJ2-2	CASSVGGTGELFF
TRBV7-3	-	14	TRBJ2-1	CASSAGQYYNEQFF
TRBV20-1	TRBD1	14	TRBJ1-1	CSATTGGRNTEAFF
TRBV27	-	14	TRBJ2-5	CASKMGRLQETQYF
TRBV9	-	13	TRBJ2-7	CASSGSGGDEQYF
TRBV2	-	15	TRBJ2-6	CASSGSHSGANVLTF
TRBV29-1	-	12	TRBJ2-5	CSVGIGGETQYF
TRBV12-3/TRBV12-4	TRBD1	15	TRBJ1-2	CASSTTGDRGRGYTF